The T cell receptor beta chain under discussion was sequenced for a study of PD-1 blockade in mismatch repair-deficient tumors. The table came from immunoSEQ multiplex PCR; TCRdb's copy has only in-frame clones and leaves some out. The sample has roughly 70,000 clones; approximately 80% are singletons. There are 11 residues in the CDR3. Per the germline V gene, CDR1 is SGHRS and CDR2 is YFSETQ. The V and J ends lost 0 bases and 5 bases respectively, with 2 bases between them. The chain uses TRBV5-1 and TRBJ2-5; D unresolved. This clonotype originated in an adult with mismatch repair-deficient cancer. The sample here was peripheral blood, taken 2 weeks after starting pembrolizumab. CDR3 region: CASSLVETQYF. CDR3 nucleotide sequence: TGCGCCAGCAGCTTGGTTGAGACCCAGTACTTC.